The 18 T cell receptor beta chains reported below all come from one sample, sequenced in a study of CD8+CD57+ T cells in acquired aplastic anemia. Genomic DNA provided the template from which TCR beta VDJ and CDR3 profiles were obtained. TCRdb reprocessed the reads via MiXCR and lists one record per CDR3 protein. The sample has more than 150,000 distinct CDR3 sequences; 35% to 50% are singletons. Sequencing used sorted CD4+, CD8+, or CD8+CD57+ T cells (not recorded which) from PBMCs. The source is a human donor in good health.

This clonotype was seen a handful of times. DNA for the CDR3: TGTGCCAGCAGCCAAGCTCCCAATGGGCTAGCGGGACAAGAGACCCAGTACTTC. This sequence encodes CASSQAPNGLAGQETQYF. This sequence joins TRBV3-1 and TRBJ2-5; TRBD2 agrees at 9 bases. The CDR3 loop spans 18 amino acids. Germline assignment: CDR1 LGHDT and CDR2 YNNKEL (reference sequence). Trimming at V came to 1 base and at J to 2 bases, leaving 11 bases not matched to a gene.

Concerning this clonotype: This could be a read error, since a much larger clone is one nucleotide away. The gene calls are TRBV11-3 and TRBJ2-2; the D gene is possibly TRBD2 (5 bases). Germline V gene data show CDR1 as SGHNT and CDR2 as YENEEA. There are 14 residues in the CDR3. The CDR3 DNA reads TGTGCCAGCAGGAAAACAGTGAACACCGGGGAGCTGCTTTTT. Its translation: CASRKTVNTGELLF.

This clonotype came up many times. The gene calls are TRBV7-9 and TRBJ1-3, with a tentative D call TRBD1 (5 bases). The CDR3 sequence is 15 residues long. Between the trimmed V and J ends, which lost 3 bases and 3 bases, there was a span of 12 bases. The germline V gene has CDR1 SEHNR and CDR2 FQNEAQ (reference sequence). CDR3 amino acids: CASSLAGLGGNTIYF. CDR3 DNA sequence: TGTGCCAGCAGCTTGGCAGGGCTAGGTGGAAACACCATATATTTT.

In this sample, this clonotype turned up many times. This sequence joins TRBV29-1 and TRBJ1-2, with 9 bases aligning to TRBD1. J gave up 4 bases and V 4 bases, and 16 bases lay outside the gene matches. Germline V CDR1 and CDR2: SQVTM, ANQGSEA. The CDR3 consists of 17 residues. Written as DNA, the CDR3 is TGCAGCGTTGCCAACACGGGACAGGGTATCGGGTCCTATGGCTACACCTTC. Protein: CSVANTGQGIGSYGYTF.

In this sample, this clonotype turned up many times. The chain links TRBV20-1 to TRBJ2-1; 11 nucleotides agree with TRBD2. V shed 6 bases, J shed 1 base, and the junction held 5 bases outside the gene matches. Germline CDR1 and CDR2: DFQATT and SNEGSKA (reference sequence). The CDR3 is 15 residues long. CDR3 DNA sequence: TGCAGTGCGGACGGGACTAGCGGATCCTACAATGAGCAGTTCTTC. It codes for CSADGTSGSYNEQFF.

V usage is TRBV24-1 and J usage is TRBJ2-1; no clear D gene. V was cut by 6 bases and J by 0 bases, with 5 bases left in between. Germline V CDR1 and CDR2: KGHDR, SFDVKD. This CDR3 contains 13 residues. CDR3 residues: CATSHHSYNEQFF. Written as DNA, the CDR3 is TGTGCCACCAGTCACCACTCCTACAATGAGCAGTTCTTC.

This clonotype was detected a few times. The chain employs TRBV10-2 and TRBJ1-2; tentative D call: TRBD1 (6 bases). The CDR3 spans 15 residues. V lost 3 bases to trimming and J lost 2 bases, with 13 bases between them. Germline V gives CDR1 WSHSY, CDR2 SAAADI. In DNA, the CDR3 is TGCGCCAGCAGTGACAGGGGTTCTGGAAACTATGGCTACACCTTC. Translation: CASSDRGSGNYGYTF.

This clonotype was recorded many times. V usage is TRBV20-1 and J usage is TRBJ2-4, with TRBD2 identical over 7 bases. The V and J ends lost 0 bases and 6 bases, in that order; junction bases with no gene match: 5. Per germline, CDR1 DFQATT and CDR2 SNEGSKA (reference sequence). This CDR3 spans 14 amino acids. DNA of the CDR3: TGCAGTGCTAGAGATCAGGGAGGGAGAAACATTCAGTACTTC. It translates to CSARDQGGRNIQYF.

This clonotype has more than one count but fewer than ten. V and J are TRBV15 and TRBJ2-7; D call uncertain. Trimming left V 0 bases short and J 2 bases short, with 5 bases between. The CDR3 consists of 13 residues. Germline CDR1 is LNHNV and CDR2 is YYDKDF (reference sequence). CDR3 residues: CATSRDIPYEQYF. CDR3 sequence (DNA): TGTGCCACCAGCAGAGACATCCCCTACGAGCAGTACTTC.

This clonotype has ten or more counts. The V gene is TRBV12-3 or TRBV12-4, the J gene TRBJ2-5; D is ambiguous. The CDR3 is made up of 14 amino acids. Trimming pared 2 bases from V and 5 bases from J, leaving 12 bases between. The CDR3 reads CASSLPTALETQYF. CDR3 nucleotides: TGTGCCAGCAGTTTACCGACTGCCTTGGAGACCCAGTACTTC.

This sequence joins TRBV5-1 and TRBJ1-2; D is uncertain. CDR1 is SGHRS, CDR2 YFSETQ, per germline. CDR3 length: 12 residues. Trimming stripped 2 bases from V and 4 bases from J, with 6 bases between. For the CDR3, the DNA is TGCGCCAGCAGCTTAGATGGCTATGGCTACACCTTC. The encoded protein is CASSLDGYGYTF.

This clonotype appeared many times. V gene TRBV5-4 combines with J gene TRBJ2-1, with 9 positions matching TRBD2. Germline CDR1 SGHNT, CDR2 YYREEE (reference sequence). V lost 0 bases to trimming and J lost 0 bases; unmatched junction nucleotides: 7. The CDR3 is 18 amino acids. The CDR3: CASSLGGGSGSSYNEQFF. CDR3 in DNA: TGTGCCAGCAGCTTGGGGGGGGGTAGCGGGAGCTCCTACAATGAGCAGTTCTTC.

This clonotype was detected ten times or more. The rearrangement uses TRBV6-1 and TRBJ2-1, with 11 bases matching TRBD2. Trimming at V came to 5 bases and at J to 9 bases, leaving 12 bases not matched to a gene. CDR1 is MNHNS and CDR2 is SASEGT in the germline V gene. The CDR3 sequence is 16 residues long. This CDR3 is CASSLALAGAQGEQFF. DNA of the CDR3: TGTGCCAGCAGTCTAGCACTAGCGGGAGCCCAGGGTGAGCAGTTCTTC.

The rearrangement joins TRBV15 to TRBJ2-5; D not certain. Trimming left V 0 bases short and J 4 bases short, with 3 bases between. CDR3 size: 12 residues. Per the germline V gene, CDR1 is LNHNV and CDR2 is YYDKDF (reference sequence). In DNA form, the CDR3 reads TGTGCCACCAGCAGAGATGTAGAGACCCAGTACTTC. It specifies CATSRDVETQYF.

About this clonotype: At one end, the junction sequence differs from germline, possibly due to a read error. The rearrangement links TRBV7-2 to TRBJ1-1, with 9 bases fitting TRBD1. This CDR3 has 15 residues. Germline assignment: CDR1 SGHTA and CDR2 FQGNSA. This CDR3 is CASSQQGASGTEAFF. CDR3 nucleotide sequence: TGTGCCAGCAGCCAACAGGGGGCGTCGGGCACTGAAGCCTTCTTT.

The J gene is TRBJ2-7, the V gene TRBV6-1; D gene ambiguous. Germline loops: CDR1 MNHNS, CDR2 SASEGT. The CDR3 has 14 amino acids. V lost 2 bases, J lost 6 bases, and 14 bases lay in between. The CDR3 is CASSEYLVVPEQYF. CDR3 coding DNA: TGTGCCAGCAGTGAATATCTGGTAGTACCCGAGCAGTACTTC.

Comment on this clonotype: This may stem from a read error, because a much larger clone lies one nucleotide away. This rearrangement joins TRBV4-1 to TRBJ2-3; no definite D call. V was shortened by 4 bases and J by 3 bases, with 11 bases between the two germline ends. CDR3 size: 14 residues. Germline assignment: CDR1 MGHRA and CDR2 YSYEKL. The CDR3 bases are TGCGCCAGCAGCCGAGTGACTCTTACAGATACGCAGTATTTT. It is translated as CASSRVTLTDTQYF.

V is TRBV5-1 and J is TRBJ2-7, with 9 bases fitting TRBD2. This CDR3 has 15 residues. V was clipped by 4 bases and J by 2 bases; unmatched bases: 7. Germline V gives CDR1 SGHRS, CDR2 YFSETQ. The CDR3 bases are TGCGCCAGCAGCGCGGGGGGGGACCCTACCTACGAGCAGTACTTC. Its protein is CASSAGGDPTYEQYF.